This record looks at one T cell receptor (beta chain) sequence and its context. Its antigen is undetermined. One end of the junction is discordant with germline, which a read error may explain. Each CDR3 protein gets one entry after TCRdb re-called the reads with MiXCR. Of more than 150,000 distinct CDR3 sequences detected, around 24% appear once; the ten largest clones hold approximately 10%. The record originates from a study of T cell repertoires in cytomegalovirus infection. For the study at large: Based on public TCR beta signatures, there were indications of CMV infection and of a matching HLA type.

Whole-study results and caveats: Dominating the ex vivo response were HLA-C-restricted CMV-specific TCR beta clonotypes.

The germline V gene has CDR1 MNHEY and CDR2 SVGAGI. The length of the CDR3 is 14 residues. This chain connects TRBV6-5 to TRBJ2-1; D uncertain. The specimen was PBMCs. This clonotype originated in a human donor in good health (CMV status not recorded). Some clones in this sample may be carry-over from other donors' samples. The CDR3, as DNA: TGTACCAGCAGCTACACCACTCCATACAATGAGCAGTTCTTC. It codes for CTSSYTTPYNEQFF.